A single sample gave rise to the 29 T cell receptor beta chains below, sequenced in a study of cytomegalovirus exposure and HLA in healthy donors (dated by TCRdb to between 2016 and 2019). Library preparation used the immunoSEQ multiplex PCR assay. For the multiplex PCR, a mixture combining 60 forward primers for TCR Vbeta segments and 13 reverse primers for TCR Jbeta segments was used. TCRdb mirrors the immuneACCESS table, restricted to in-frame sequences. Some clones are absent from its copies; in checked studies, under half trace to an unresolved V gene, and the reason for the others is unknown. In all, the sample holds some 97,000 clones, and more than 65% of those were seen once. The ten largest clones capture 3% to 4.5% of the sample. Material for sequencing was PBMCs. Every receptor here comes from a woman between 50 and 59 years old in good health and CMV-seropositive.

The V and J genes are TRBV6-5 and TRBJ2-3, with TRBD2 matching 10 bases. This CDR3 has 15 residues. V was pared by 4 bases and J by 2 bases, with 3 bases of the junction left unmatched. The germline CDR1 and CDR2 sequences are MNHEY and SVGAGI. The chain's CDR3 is CASSSAGGPTDTQYF. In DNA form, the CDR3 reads TGTGCCAGCAGTTCAGCGGGGGGGCCCACAGATACGCAGTATTTT.

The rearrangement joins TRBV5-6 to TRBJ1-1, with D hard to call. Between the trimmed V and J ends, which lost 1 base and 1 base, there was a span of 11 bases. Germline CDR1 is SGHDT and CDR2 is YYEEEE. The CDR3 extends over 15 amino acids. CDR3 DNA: TGTGCCAGCAGCTTGTGGAGTTATAGGAACACTGAAGCTTTCTTT. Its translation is CASSLWSYRNTEAFF.

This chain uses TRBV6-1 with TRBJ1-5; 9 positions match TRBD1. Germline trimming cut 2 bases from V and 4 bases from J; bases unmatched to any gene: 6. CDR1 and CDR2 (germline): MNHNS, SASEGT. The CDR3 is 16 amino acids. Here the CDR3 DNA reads TGTGCCAGCAGTGAAAGGGGACAGGGTGGAAATCAGCCCCAGCATTTT. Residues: CASSERGQGGNQPQHF.

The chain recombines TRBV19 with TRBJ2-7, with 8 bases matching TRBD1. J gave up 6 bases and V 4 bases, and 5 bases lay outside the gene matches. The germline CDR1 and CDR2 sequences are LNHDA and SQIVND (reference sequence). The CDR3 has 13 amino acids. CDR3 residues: CASSTAGGAEQYF. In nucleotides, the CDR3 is TGTGCCAGTAGTACAGCAGGGGGCGCCGAGCAGTACTTC.

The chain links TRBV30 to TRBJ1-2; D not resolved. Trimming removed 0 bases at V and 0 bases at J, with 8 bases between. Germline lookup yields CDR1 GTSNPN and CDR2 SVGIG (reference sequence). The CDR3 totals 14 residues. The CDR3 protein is CAWSVPGSNYGYTF. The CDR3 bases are TGTGCCTGGAGTGTCCCCGGTTCTAACTATGGCTACACCTTC.

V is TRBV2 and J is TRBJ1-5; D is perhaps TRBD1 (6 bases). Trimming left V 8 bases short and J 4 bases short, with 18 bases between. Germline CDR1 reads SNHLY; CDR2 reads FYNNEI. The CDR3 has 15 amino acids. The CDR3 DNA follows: TGTGCCAGCGGACCTGGTGAAACAGGGAATCAGCCCCAGCATTTT. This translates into CASGPGETGNQPQHF.

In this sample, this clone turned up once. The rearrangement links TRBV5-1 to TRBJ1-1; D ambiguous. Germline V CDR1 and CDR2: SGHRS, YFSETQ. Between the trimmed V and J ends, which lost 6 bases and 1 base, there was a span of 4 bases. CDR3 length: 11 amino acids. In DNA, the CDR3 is TGCGCCAGCACCTCGAACACTGAAGCTTTCTTT. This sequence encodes CASTSNTEAFF. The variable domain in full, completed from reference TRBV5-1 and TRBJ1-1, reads KAGVTQTPRYLIKTRGQQVTLSCSPISGHRSVSWYQQTPGQGLQFLFEYFSETQRNKGNFPGRFSGRQFSNSRSEMNVSTLELGDSALYLCASTSNTEAFFGQGTRLTVV.

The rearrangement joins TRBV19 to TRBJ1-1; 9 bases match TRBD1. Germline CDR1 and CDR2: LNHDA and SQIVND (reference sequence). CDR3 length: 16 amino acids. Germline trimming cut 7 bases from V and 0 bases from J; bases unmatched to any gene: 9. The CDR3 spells CASNPGQGVMNTEAFF. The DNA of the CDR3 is TGTGCCAGTAATCCGGGACAGGGTGTTATGAACACTGAAGCTTTCTTT.

CDR3 loop: CATSVRQTNNEKLFF. In DNA, the CDR3 is TGTGCCACCAGCGTGCGACAGACAAATAATGAAAAACTGTTTTTT. The chain carries TRBV15 and TRBJ1-4, with D possibly matching TRBD1 (5 bases). V was trimmed by 5 bases and J by 4 bases, leaving 14 bases between them. The CDR3 has 15 residues. CDR1 is LNHNV, CDR2 YYDKDF, per germline (reference sequence).

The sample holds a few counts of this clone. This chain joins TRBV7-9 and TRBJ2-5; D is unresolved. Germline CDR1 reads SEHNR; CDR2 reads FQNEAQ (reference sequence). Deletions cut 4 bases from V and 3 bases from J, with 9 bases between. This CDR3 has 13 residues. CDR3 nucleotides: TGTGCCAGCAGCTCTCGCGGCGAAGAGACCCAGTACTTC. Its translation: CASSSRGEETQYF.

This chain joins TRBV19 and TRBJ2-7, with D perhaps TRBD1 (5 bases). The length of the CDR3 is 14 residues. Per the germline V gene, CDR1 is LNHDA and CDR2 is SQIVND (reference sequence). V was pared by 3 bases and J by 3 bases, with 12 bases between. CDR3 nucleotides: TGTGCCAGTAGTATTAAGGGGATGGACTACGAGCAGTACTTC. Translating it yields CASSIKGMDYEQYF.

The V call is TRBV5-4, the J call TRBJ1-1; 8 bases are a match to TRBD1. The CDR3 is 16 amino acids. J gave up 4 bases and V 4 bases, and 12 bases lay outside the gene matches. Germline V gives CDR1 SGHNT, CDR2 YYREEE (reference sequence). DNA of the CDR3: TGTGCCAGCAGCCGACCACTACGGACAGGGACCACTGAAGCTTTCTTT. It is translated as CASSRPLRTGTTEAFF.

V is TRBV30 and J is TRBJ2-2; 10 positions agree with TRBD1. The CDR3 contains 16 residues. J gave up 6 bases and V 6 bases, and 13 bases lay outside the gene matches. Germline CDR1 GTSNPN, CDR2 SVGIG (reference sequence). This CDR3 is CACPGGTGAISGELFF. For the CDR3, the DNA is TGTGCCTGCCCCGGAGGGACAGGGGCTATATCCGGGGAGCTGTTTTTT.

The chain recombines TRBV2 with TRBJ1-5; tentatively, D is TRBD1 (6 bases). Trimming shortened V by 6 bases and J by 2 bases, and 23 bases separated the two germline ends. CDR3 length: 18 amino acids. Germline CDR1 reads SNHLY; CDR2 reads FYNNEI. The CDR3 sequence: CASSLDRKLVDGNQPQHF. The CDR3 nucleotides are TGTGCCAGCAGCCTCGACAGGAAGCTGGTTGATGGCAATCAGCCCCAGCATTTT. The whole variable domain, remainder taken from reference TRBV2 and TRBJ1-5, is EPEVTQTPSHQVTQMGQEVILRCVPISNHLYFYWYRQILGQKVEFLVSFYNNEISEKSEIFDDQFSVERPDGSNFTLKIRSTKLEDSAMYFCASSLDRKLVDGNQPQHFGDGTRLSIL.

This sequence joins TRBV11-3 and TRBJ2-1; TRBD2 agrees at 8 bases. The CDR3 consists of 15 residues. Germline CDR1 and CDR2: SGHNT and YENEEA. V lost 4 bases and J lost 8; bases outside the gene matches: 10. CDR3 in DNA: TGTGCCAGCAGCTCCCGGGGGGGGGCAGGCGATGAGCAGTTCTTC. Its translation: CASSSRGGAGDEQFF.

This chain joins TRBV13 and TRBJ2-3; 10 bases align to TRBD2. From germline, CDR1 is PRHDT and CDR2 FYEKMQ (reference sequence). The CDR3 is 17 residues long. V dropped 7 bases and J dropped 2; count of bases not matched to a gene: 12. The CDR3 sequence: CASTQIPGTSATDTQYF. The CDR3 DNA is TGTGCCAGCACCCAGATCCCCGGGACTAGCGCCACAGATACGCAGTATTTT. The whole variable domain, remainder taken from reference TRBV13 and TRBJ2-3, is AAGVIQSPRHLIKEKRETATLKCYPIPRHDTVYWYQQGPGQDPQFLISFYEKMQSDKGSIPDRFSAQQFSDYHSELNMSSLELGDSALYFCASTQIPGTSATDTQYFGPGTRLTVL.

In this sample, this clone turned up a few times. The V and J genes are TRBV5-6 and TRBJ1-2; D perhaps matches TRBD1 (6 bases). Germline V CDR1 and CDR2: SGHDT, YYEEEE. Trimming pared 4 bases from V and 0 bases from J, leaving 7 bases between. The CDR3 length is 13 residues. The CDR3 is CASSGGSNYGYTF. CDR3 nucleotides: TGTGCCAGCAGCGGGGGCTCTAACTATGGCTACACCTTC.

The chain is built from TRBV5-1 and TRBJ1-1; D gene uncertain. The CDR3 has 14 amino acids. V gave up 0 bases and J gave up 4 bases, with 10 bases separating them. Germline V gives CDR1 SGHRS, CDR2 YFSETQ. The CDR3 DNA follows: TGCGCCAGCAGCTTGGAGAGGGTTGGCACTGAAGCTTTCTTT. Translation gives CASSLERVGTEAFF.

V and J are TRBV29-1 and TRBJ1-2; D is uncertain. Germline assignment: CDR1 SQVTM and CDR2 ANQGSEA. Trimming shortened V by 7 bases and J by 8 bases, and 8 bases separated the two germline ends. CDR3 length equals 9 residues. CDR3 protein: CSEREGYTF. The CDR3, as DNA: TGCAGCGAGCGAGAGGGCTACACCTTC.

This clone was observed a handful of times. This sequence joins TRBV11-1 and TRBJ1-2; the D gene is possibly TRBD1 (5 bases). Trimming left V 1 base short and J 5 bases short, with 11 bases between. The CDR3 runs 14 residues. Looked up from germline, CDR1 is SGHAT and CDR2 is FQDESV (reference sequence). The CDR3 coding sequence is TGTGCCAGCAGCTTAGGCGCGGGACCTTATGGCTACACCTTC. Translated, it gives CASSLGAGPYGYTF.

The CDR3 nucleotides read TGTGCCAGCGGCTCTACAGGGTTCTATGGCTACACCTTC. This gives the protein CASGSTGFYGYTF. This chain uses TRBV2 with TRBJ1-2; possibly TRBD1 for D (6 bases). V gave up 8 bases and J gave up 4 bases, with 14 bases separating them. This CDR3 is built from 13 residues. Germline CDR1 is SNHLY and CDR2 is FYNNEI.

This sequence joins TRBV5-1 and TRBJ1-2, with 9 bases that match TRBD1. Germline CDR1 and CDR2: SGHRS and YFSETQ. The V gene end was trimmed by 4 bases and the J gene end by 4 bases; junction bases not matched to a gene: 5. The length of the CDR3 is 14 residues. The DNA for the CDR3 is TGCGCCAGCAGCCCGGACAGGGGATCCTATGGCTACACCTTC. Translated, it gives CASSPDRGSYGYTF.

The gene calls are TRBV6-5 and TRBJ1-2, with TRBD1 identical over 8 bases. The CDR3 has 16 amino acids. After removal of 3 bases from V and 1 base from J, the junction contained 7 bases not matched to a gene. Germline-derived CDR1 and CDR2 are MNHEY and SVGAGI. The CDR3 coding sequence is TGTGCCAGCAGTTATTCCCAGGGGGCTCTTAACTATGGCTACACCTTC. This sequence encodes CASSYSQGALNYGYTF.

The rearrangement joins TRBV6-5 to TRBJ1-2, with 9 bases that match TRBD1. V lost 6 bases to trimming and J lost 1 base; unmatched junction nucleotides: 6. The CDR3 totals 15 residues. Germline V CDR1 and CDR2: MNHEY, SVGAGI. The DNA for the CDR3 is TGTGCCAGCAGGCTTGAGGGACAGGGTAACTATGGCTACACCTTC. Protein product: CASRLEGQGNYGYTF.

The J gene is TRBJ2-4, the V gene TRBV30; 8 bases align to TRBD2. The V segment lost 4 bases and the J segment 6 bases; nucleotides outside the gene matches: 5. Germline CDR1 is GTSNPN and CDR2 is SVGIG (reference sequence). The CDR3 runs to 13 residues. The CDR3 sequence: CAWKAGAANIQYF. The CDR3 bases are TGTGCCTGGAAAGCGGGGGCCGCAAACATTCAGTACTTC.

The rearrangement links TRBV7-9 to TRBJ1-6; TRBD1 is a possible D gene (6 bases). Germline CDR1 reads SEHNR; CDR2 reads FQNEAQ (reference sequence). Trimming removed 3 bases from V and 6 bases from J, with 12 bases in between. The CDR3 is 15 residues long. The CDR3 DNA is TGTGCCAGCAGCTTCCCAGGGGTTGGTAATTCACCCCTCCACTTT. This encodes CASSFPGVGNSPLHF.

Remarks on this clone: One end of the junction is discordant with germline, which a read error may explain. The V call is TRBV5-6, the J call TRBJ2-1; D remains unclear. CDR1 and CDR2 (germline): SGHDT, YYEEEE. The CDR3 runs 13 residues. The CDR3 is CASSLASSTVQIF. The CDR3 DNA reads TGTGCCAGCAGCTTGGCTTCCTCCACAGTGCAAATCTTC.

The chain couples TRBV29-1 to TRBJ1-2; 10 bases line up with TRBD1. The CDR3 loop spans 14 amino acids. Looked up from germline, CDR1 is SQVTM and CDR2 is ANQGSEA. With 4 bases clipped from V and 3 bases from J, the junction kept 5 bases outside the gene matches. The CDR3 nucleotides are TGCAGCGTTGGGGACAGGGGATCGGACTATGGCTACACCTTC. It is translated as CSVGDRGSDYGYTF.

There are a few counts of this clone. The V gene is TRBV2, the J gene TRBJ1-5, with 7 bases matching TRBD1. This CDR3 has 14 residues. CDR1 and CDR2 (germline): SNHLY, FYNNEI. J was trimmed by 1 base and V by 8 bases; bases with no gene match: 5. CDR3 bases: TGTGCCAGCCAAGGGGGCGTGAGCAATCAGCCCCAGCATTTT. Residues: CASQGGVSNQPQHF.